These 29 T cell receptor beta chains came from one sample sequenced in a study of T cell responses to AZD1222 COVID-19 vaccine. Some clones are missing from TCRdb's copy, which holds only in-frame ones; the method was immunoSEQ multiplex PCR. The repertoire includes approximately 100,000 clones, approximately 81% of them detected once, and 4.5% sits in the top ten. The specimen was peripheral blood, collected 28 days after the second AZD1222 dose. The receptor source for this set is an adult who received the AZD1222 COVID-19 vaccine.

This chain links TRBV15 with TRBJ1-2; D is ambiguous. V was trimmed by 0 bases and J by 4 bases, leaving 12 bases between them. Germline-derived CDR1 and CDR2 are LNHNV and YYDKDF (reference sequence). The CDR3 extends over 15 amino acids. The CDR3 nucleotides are TGTGCCACCAGCAGAGAACGGGGTGGAAGCTATGGCTACACCTTC. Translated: CATSRERGGSYGYTF.

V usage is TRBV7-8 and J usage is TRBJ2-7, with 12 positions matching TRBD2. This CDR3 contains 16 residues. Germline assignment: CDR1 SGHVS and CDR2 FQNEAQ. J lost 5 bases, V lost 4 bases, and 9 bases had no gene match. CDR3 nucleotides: TGTGCCAGCAGCTCCCATTGGACTAGCGGGGCCCACGAGCAGTACTTC. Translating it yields CASSSHWTSGAHEQYF.

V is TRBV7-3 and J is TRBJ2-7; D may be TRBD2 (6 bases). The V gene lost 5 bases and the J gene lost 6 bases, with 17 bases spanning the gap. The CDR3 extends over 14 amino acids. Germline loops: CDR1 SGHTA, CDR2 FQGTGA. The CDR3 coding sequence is TGTGCCAGCAGCCCCACGGGGGTAGGGACCGAGCAGTACTTC. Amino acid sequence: CASSPTGVGTEQYF.

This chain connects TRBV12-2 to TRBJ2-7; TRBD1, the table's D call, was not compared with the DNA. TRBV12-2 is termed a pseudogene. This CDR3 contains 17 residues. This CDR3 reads CASRLTLRRRWGHEQYF. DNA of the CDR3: TGTGCAAGTCGCTTAACTCTGCGACGCCGTTGGGGGCACGAGCAGTACTTC.

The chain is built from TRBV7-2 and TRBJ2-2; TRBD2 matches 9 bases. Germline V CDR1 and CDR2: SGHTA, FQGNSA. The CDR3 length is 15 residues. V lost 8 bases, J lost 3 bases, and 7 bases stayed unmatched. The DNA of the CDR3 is TGTGCCAGCCAAACGACTAGCGGATACACCGGGGAGCTGTTTTTT. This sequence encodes CASQTTSGYTGELFF.

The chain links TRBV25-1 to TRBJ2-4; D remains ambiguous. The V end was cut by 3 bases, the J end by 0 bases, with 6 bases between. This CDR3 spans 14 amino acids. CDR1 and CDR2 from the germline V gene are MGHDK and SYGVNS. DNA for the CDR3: TGTGCCAGCAGTGACCTCTTAGCCAAAAACATTCAGTACTTC. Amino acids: CASSDLLAKNIQYF.

CDR3 DNA: TGTGCCACCAGCACTGGGGGTTCAGGGGCCAACGTCCTGACTTTC. This gives the protein CATSTGGSGANVLTF. The J gene is TRBJ2-6, the V gene TRBV15; possibly TRBD1 or TRBD2 for D (5 bases each). Germline V gene sequence: CDR1 LNHNV, CDR2 YYDKDF (reference sequence). The CDR3 loop spans 15 amino acids. V shed 4 bases and J shed 4 bases, with 11 bases lying between them.

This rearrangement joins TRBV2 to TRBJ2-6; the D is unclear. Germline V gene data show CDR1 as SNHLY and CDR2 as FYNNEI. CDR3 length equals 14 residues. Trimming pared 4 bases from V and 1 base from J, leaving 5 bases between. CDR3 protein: CASSAESGANVLTF. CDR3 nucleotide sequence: TGTGCCAGCAGTGCCGAGTCTGGGGCCAACGTCCTGACTTTC. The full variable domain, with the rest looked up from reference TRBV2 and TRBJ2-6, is EPEVTQTPSHQVTQMGQEVILRCVPISNHLYFYWYRQILGQKVEFLVSFYNNEISEKSEIFDDQFSVERPDGSNFTLKIRSTKLEDSAMYFCASSAESGANVLTFGAGSRLTVL.

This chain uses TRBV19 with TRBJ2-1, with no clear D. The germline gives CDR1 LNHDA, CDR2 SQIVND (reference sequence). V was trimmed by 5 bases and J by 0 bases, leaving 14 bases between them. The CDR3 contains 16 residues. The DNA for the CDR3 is TGTGCCAGTAGTTCCGAAGGAATAAGCTCCTACAATGAGCAGTTCTTC. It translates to CASSSEGISSYNEQFF.

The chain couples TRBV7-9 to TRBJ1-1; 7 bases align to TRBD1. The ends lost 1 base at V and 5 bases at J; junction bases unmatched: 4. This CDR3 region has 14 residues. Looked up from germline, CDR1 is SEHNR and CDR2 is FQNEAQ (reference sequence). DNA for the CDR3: TGTGCCAGCAGCTTAGGGTCAGGGGGGACTGAAGCTTTCTTT. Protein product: CASSLGSGGTEAFF.

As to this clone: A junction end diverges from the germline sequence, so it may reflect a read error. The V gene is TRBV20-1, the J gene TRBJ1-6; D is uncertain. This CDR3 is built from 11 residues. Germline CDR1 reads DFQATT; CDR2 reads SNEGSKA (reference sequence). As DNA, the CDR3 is TGCAGTGCTCGAGATAATTCACCCCTCCACTTT. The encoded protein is CSARDNSPLHF.

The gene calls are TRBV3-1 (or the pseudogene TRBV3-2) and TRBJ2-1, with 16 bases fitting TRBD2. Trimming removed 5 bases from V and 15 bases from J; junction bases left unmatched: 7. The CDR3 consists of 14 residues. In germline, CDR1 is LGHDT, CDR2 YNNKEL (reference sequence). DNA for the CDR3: TGTGCCAGCAGCTCGGGGACTAGCGGGAGGGCCCGGTTCTTC. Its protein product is CASSSGTSGRARFF.

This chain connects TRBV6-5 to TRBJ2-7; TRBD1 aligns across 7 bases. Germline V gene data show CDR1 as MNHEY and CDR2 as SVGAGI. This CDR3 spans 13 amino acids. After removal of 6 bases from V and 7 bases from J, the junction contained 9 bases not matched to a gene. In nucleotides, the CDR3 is TGTGCCAGCAGCTCGGACAGGCTGGGTGAGCAGTACTTC. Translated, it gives CASSSDRLGEQYF.

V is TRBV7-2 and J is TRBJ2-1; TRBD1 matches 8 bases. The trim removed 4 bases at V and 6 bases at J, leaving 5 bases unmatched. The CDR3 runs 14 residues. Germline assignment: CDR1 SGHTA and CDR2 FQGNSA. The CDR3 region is CASSYGQGPNEQFF. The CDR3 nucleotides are TGTGCCAGCAGCTACGGACAGGGTCCCAATGAGCAGTTCTTC.

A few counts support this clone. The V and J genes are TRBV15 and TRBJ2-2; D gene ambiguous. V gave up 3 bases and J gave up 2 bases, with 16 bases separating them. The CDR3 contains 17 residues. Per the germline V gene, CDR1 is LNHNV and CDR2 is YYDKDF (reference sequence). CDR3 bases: TGTGCCACCAGCAGGGGTACCGGACGGATTAACACCGGGGAGCTGTTTTTT. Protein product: CATSRGTGRINTGELFF.

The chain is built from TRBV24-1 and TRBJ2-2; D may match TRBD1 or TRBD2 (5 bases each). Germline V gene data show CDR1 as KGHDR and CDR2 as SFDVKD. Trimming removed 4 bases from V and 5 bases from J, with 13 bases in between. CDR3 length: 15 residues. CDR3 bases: TGTGCCACCAGTGACCACGGGGCGCCGACCGGGGAGCTGTTTTTT. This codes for CATSDHGAPTGELFF.

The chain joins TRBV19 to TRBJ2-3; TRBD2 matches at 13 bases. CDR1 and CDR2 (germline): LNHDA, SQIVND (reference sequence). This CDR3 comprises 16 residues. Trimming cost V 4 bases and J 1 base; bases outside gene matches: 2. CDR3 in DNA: TGTGCCAGTAGTACCGGACTAGCGGGGGGCACAGATACGCAGTATTTT. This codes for CASSTGLAGGTDTQYF.

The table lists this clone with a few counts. The CDR3 DNA is TGCGCCAGCAGCCAAGTCACCTTTCGGAAGTCGAGCTACACCTTC. It yields the protein CASSQVTFRKSSYTF. This rearrangement joins TRBV4-1 to TRBJ1-2; no clear D. The CDR3 covers 15 residues. Germline V gives CDR1 MGHRA, CDR2 YSYEKL. Trimming took 1 base from V and 9 from J, leaving 18 bases between them.

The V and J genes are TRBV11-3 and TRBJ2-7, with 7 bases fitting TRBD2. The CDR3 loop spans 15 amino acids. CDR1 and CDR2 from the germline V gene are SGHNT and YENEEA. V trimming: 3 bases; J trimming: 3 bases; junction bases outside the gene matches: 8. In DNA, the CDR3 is TGTGCCAGCAGCTTGGGAAGCGGGGCCGACTACGAGCAGTACTTC. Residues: CASSLGSGADYEQYF.

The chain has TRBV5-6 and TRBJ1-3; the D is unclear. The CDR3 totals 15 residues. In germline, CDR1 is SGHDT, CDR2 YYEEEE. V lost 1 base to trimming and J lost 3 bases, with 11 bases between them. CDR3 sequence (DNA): TGTGCCAGCAGCTTGTTTGGCTCCCTTGGAAACACCATATATTTT. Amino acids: CASSLFGSLGNTIYF.

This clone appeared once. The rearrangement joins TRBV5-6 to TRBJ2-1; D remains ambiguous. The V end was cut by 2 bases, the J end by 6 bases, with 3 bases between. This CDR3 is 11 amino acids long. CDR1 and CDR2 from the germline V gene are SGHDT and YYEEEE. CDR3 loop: CASSFINEQFF. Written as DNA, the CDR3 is TGTGCCAGCAGCTTTATCAATGAGCAGTTCTTC.

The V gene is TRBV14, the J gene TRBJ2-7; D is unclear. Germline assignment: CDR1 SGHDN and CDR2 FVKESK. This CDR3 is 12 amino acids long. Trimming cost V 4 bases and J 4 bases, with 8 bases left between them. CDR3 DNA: TGTGCCAGCAGCCGGGTAGGATACGAGCAGTACTTC. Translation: CASSRVGYEQYF.

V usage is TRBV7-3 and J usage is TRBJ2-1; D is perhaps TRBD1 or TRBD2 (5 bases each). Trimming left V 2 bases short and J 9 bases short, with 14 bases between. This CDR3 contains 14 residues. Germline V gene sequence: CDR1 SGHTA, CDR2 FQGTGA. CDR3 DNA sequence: TGTGCCAGCAGCTTATATGGGGGAATCGGTGAGCAGTTCTTC. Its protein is CASSLYGGIGEQFF.

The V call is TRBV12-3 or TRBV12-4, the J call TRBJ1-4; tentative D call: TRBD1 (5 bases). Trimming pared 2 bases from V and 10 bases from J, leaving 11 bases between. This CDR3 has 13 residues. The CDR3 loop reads CASSLRQGRKLFF. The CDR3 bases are TGTGCCAGCAGTTTAAGGCAGGGAAGAAAACTGTTTTTT.

The CDR3 DNA reads TGCGCCAGCAGCCCTATGACAGGGGGCTGGACTGAAGCTTTCTTT. Its translation is CASSPMTGGWTEAFF. This chain joins TRBV5-1 and TRBJ1-1; 10 nucleotides match TRBD1. This CDR3 is 15 amino acids long. V was clipped by 4 bases and J by 5 bases; unmatched bases: 8. Germline lookup yields CDR1 SGHRS and CDR2 YFSETQ.

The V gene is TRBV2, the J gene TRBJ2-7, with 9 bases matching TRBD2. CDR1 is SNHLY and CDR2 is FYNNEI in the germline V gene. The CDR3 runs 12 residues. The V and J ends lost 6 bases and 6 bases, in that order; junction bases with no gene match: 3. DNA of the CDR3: TGTGCCAGCAGCATGACTAGCGGCGAGCAGTACTTC. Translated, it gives CASSMTSGEQYF.

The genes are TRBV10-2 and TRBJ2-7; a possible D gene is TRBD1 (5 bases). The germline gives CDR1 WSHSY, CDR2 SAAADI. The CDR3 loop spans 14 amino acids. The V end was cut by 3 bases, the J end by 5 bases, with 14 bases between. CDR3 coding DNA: TGCGCCAGCAGTGACGCAGGGTGGCGCAACGAGCAGTACTTC. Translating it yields CASSDAGWRNEQYF.

The CDR3 sequence: CASGLRGNTEAFF. The CDR3 nucleotides are TGTGCTAGTGGTTTGAGAGGGAACACTGAAGCTTTCTTT. The chain has TRBV12-5 and TRBJ1-1; no firm D call. CDR3 length equals 13 residues. V shed 2 bases and J shed 1 base, with 5 bases lying between them. Germline CDR1 is LGHNT and CDR2 is FRNRAP.

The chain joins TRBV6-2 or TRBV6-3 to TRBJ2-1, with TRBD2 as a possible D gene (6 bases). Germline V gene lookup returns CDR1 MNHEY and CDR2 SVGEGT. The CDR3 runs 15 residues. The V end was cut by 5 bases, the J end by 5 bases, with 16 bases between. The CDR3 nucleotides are TGTGCCAGCAGTATTCGTGGACTAACGAACAATGAGCAGTTCTTC. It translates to CASSIRGLTNNEQFF.